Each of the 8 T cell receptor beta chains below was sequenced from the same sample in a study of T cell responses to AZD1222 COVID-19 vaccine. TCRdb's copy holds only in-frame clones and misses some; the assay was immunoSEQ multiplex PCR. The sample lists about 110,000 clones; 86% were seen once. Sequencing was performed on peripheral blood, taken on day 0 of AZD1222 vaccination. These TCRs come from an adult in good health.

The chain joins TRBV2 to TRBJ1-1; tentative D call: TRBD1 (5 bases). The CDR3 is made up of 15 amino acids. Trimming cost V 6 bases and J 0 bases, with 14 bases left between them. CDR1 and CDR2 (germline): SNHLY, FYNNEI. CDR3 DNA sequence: TGTGCCAGCAGCACCGAGGGACGGATGAACACTGAAGCTTTCTTT. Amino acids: CASSTEGRMNTEAFF.

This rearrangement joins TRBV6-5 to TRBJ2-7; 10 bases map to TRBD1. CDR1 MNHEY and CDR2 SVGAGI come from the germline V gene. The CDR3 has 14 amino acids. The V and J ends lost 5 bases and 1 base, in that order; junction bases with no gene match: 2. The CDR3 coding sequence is TGTGCCAGCAGTACGGACAGGGGGTCCTACGAGCAGTACTTC. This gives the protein CASSTDRGSYEQYF.

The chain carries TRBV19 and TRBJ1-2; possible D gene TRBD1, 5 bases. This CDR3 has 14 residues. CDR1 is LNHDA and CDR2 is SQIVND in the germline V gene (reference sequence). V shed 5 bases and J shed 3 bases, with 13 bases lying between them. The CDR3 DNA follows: TGTGCCAGTAGTCCGGCTGGGACGGACTATGGCTACACCTTC. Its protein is CASSPAGTDYGYTF.

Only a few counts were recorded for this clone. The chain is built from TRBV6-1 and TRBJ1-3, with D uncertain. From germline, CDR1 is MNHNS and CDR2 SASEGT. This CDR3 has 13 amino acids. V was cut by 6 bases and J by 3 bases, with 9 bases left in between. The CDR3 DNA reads TGTGCCAGCAGAGACTCCGATGGAAACACCATATATTTT. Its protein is CASRDSDGNTIYF.

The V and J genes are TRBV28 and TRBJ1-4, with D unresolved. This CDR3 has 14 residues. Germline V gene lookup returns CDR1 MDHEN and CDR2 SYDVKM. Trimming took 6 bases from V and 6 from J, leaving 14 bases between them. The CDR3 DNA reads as TGTGCCAGCAGAAGCCCCCACGGGGATGAAAAACTGTTTTTT. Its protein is CASRSPHGDEKLFF.

The CDR3 DNA reads TGTGCCTGGGATACAGGTTCAAATCAGCCCCAGCATTTT. Its translation: CAWDTGSNQPQHF. This rearrangement joins TRBV30 to TRBJ1-5, with TRBD1 as a possible D gene (5 bases). V was trimmed by 5 bases and J by 4 bases, leaving 12 bases between them. The CDR3 runs 13 residues. Per the germline V gene, CDR1 is GTSNPN and CDR2 is SVGIG (reference sequence).

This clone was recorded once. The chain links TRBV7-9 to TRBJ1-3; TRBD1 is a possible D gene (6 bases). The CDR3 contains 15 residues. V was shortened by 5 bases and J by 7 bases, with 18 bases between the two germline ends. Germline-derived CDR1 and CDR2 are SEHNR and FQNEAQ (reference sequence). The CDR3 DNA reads TGTGCCAGCAGCCCGGCAGGACAGAAAAGCAACACCATATATTTT. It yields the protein CASSPAGQKSNTIYF. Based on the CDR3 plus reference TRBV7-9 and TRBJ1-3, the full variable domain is DTGVSQNPRHKITKRGQNVTFRCDPISEHNRLYWYRQTLGQGPEFLTYFQNEAQLEKSRLLSDRFSAERPKGSFSTLEIQRTEQGDSAMYLCASSPAGQKSNTIYFGEGSWLTVV.

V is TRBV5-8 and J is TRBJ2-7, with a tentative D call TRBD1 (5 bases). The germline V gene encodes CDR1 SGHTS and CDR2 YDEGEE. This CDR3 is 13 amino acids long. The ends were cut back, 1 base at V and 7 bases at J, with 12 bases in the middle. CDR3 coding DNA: TGTGCCAGCAGCTTGCAGGGAATAGGGGAGCAGTACTTC. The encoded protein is CASSLQGIGEQYF.